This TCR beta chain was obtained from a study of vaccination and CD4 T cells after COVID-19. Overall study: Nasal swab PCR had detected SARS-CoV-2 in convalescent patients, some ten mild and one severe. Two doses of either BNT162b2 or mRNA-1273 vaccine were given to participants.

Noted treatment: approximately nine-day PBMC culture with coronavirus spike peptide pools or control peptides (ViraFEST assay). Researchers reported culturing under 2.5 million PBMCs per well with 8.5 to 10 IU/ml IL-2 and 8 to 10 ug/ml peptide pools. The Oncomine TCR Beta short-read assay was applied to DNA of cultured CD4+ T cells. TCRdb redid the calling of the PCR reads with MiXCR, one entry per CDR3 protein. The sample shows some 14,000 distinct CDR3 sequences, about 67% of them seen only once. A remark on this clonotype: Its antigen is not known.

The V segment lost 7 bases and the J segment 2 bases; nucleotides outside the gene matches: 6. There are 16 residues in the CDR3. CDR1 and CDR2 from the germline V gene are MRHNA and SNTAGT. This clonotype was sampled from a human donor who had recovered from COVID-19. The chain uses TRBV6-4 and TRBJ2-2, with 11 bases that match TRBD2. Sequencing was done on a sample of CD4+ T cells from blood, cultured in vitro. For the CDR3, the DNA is TGTGCCAGCAATAATAGCGGGAGGGGAAACACCGGGGAGCTGTTTTTT. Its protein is CASNNSGRGNTGELFF.